This is a list of T cell receptor beta chains from one sample in a study of cytomegalovirus exposure and HLA in healthy donors. Repertoires were generated with immunoSEQ multiplex PCR, while TCRdb's copy carries only in-frame clones and drops some. The data show around 140,000 clones, about 61% seen once. The sample taken for sequencing was PBMCs. The receptors come from a male donor in good health and CMV-seronegative. Each CDR3 is given without its conserved first and last residue. D genes are given only for firm matches.

CDR3aa,v_gene,d_gene,j_gene
ASSIFGGPYEQY,TRBV19,NA,NA
ASSRTGKETQY,TRBV7-3,TRBD1,TRBJ2-5
ASSYLWTRGDTEAF,TRBV11-2,NA,TRBJ1-1
ASSLVTGYGNTIY,TRBV5-1,NA,TRBJ1-3
ASSRSPKRGGPETQY,TRBV19,TRBD2,TRBJ2-5
ASSSGQGNEQF,TRBV5-4,TRBD1,TRBJ2-1
ASSFSGGARLSDTQY,TRBV7-9,NA,TRBJ2-3
ASSLGLAANNEQF,TRBV5-1,NA,TRBJ2-1
ASSLERGGPTGELF,TRBV7-7,TRBD2,TRBJ2-2
ASSFAVISYNSPLH,TRBV7-8,NA,TRBJ1-6
ACRLAGVHEQF,TRBV27,TRBD2,TRBJ2-1
ASSLALAGNEQF,TRBV5-1,NA,TRBJ2-1
ASSPPGGLKTQY,TRBV18,TRBD1,TRBJ2-5
AISARGRTRDDPGELF,TRBV10-3,TRBD2,TRBJ2-2
ASSSARVSYYEQY,TRBV7-8,NA,TRBJ2-7
ASSLAIPTGGETQY,TRBV7-9,TRBD1,TRBJ2-5
ASSLGREAF,TRBV28,NA,TRBJ1-1